The 15 T cell receptor beta chains below all came from one sample that was sequenced in a study of cytomegalovirus exposure and HLA in healthy donors. Clones were read by immunoSEQ multiplex PCR, and TCRdb kept only the in-frame ones, dropping some. The sample lists 150,000 to 250,000 clones, about 81% occurring once. Source material: PBMCs. The receptors were sampled from a woman aged 30 to 39 in good health and CMV-seronegative.

This chain joins TRBV27 and TRBJ1-2; maybe TRBD1 (5 bases). CDR1 MNHEY and CDR2 SMNVEV come from the germline V gene (reference sequence). With 5 bases removed from V and 1 base from J, the gap between germline ends came to 11 bases. The CDR3 consists of 14 residues. Here the CDR3 reads CASSPNRNNYGYTF. In nucleotides, the CDR3 is TGTGCCAGCAGTCCGAACAGGAATAACTATGGCTACACCTTC.

V gene TRBV30 combines with J gene TRBJ2-4; D is ambiguous. Germline CDR1 GTSNPN, CDR2 SVGIG (reference sequence). This CDR3 spans 11 amino acids. Trimming removed 2 bases at V and 8 bases at J, with 7 bases between. CDR3 region: CAWSHEDIQYF. The CDR3 nucleotides read TGTGCCTGGAGTCACGAGGACATTCAGTACTTC.

The chain links TRBV25-1 to TRBJ1-1, with TRBD1 matching over 8 bases. V lost 0 bases and J lost 10; bases outside the gene matches: 4. The CDR3 has 13 residues. The germline V gene encodes CDR1 MGHDK and CDR2 SYGVNS. The CDR3 protein is CASSEYPGGAAFF. The CDR3 DNA reads as TGTGCCAGCAGTGAATACCCAGGGGGCGCAGCTTTCTTT.

The V and J genes are TRBV4-1 and TRBJ1-5; no definite D call. This CDR3 has 17 residues. In germline, CDR1 is MGHRA, CDR2 YSYEKL. The V end lost 2 bases, the J end lost 0 bases, and 14 bases lay between the germline ends. The CDR3 sequence: CASSQSGGNYSNQPQHF. The CDR3 DNA reads as TGCGCCAGCAGCCAAAGCGGAGGGAATTATAGCAATCAGCCCCAGCATTTT.

This rearrangement joins TRBV18 to TRBJ2-2, with a weak D call TRBD2 (5 bases). V lost 2 bases and J lost 8, with 6 bases in between. This CDR3 contains 12 residues. CDR1 and CDR2 from the germline V gene are KGHSH and LQKENI. CDR3 protein: CASSPREGELFF. The CDR3 bases are TGTGCCAGCTCACCAAGGGAGGGGGAGCTGTTTTTT.

This chain links TRBV19 with TRBJ2-2, with 16 bases matching TRBD2. The junction had 14 bases not matched to a gene; V was cut back by 5 bases and J by 5 bases. The germline V gene has CDR1 LNHDA and CDR2 SQIVND (reference sequence). CDR3 size: 20 residues. In DNA, the CDR3 is TGTGCCAGTAGTGACTCTCCGGGACTAGCGGGGGGGCCGAGAACCGGGGAGCTGTTTTTT. The encoded protein is CASSDSPGLAGGPRTGELFF.

The chain recombines TRBV19 with TRBJ2-1, with D maybe TRBD1 (6 bases). CDR3 length: 17 amino acids. The germline V and J ends were trimmed by 3 bases and 3 bases, with 18 bases remaining between them. Per germline, CDR1 LNHDA and CDR2 SQIVND (reference sequence). CDR3 DNA: TGTGCCAGTAGTATGGGCAGGGGCAGACGACTCTACAATGAGCAGTTCTTC. It encodes CASSMGRGRRLYNEQFF.

The chain employs TRBV28 and TRBJ2-3; D possibly corresponds to TRBD2 (6 bases). The CDR3 is 14 residues long. Germline V gene data show CDR1 as MDHEN and CDR2 as SYDVKM. Trimming took 3 bases from V and 7 from J, leaving 14 bases between them. The CDR3 DNA is TGTGCCAGCAGTTTGGACGGGGGTCCCTATACGCAGTATTTT. As protein: CASSLDGGPYTQYF.

J is TRBJ2-7 and V is TRBV6-6; 8 bases align to TRBD1. Trimming at V came to 5 bases and at J to 0 bases, leaving 9 bases not matched to a gene. Germline assignment: CDR1 MNHNY and CDR2 SVGAGI (reference sequence). The CDR3 runs to 16 residues. Written as DNA, the CDR3 is TGTGCCAGCAGTCGACGGTGGACAGGGCGCTCCTACGAGCAGTACTTC. It yields the protein CASSRRWTGRSYEQYF.

The rearrangement joins TRBV19 to TRBJ1-5; unclear D gene. CDR1 is LNHDA and CDR2 is SQIVND in the germline V gene (reference sequence). V lost 0 bases and J 0 bases, leaving 12 bases between the germline ends. The CDR3 totals 17 residues. The CDR3 here is CASSIEPGRYSNQPQHF. CDR3 DNA: TGTGCCAGTAGTATAGAGCCCGGCAGGTATAGCAATCAGCCCCAGCATTTT. Filled out from reference TRBV19 and TRBJ1-5, the complete variable domain reads DGGITQSPKYLFRKEGQNVTLSCEQNLNHDAMYWYRQDPGQGLRLIYYSQIVNDFQKGDIAEGYSVSREKKESFPLTVTSAQKNPTAFYLCASSIEPGRYSNQPQHFGDGTRLSIL.

This clone has only a few counts. V gene TRBV28 combines with J gene TRBJ2-7; a possible D gene is TRBD1 (6 bases). The CDR3 length is 14 residues. Trimming left V 5 bases short and J 2 bases short, with 13 bases between. Per the germline V gene, CDR1 is MDHEN and CDR2 is SYDVKM. The CDR3 DNA is TGTGCCAGCAGTCAACGACAGGTACCCTACGAGCAGTACTTC. Encoded protein: CASSQRQVPYEQYF.

The CDR3 reads CASSSITGSGYEQYF. The CDR3 DNA follows: TGTGCCAGCAGCTCGATCACAGGGTCGGGCTACGAGCAGTACTTC. J is TRBJ2-7 and V is TRBV11-2, with D tentatively TRBD1 (6 bases). The CDR3 extends over 15 amino acids. V was pared by 4 bases and J by 3 bases, with 16 bases between. CDR1 is SGHAT, CDR2 FQNNGV, per germline. Full variable domain (outside the CDR3, taken from reference TRBV11-2 and TRBJ2-7): EAGVAQSPRYKIIEKRQSVAFWCNPISGHATLYWYQQILGQGPKLLIQFQNNGVVDDSQLPKDRFSAERLKGVDSTLKIQPAKLEDSAVYLCASSSITGSGYEQYFGPGTRLTVT.

The genes are TRBV11-2 and TRBJ1-6; D possibly corresponds to TRBD1 (5 bases). This CDR3 has 13 residues. Germline-derived CDR1 and CDR2 are SGHAT and FQNNGV. Trimming took 3 bases from V and 14 from J, leaving 14 bases between them. The CDR3 nucleotides read TGTGCCAGCAGCTTGACAGAGGATGTGGCCCTCCACTTT. As protein: CASSLTEDVALHF. The whole variable domain, filled in from reference TRBV11-2 and TRBJ1-6, reads EAGVAQSPRYKIIEKRQSVAFWCNPISGHATLYWYQQILGQGPKLLIQFQNNGVVDDSQLPKDRFSAERLKGVDSTLKIQPAKLEDSAVYLCASSLTEDVALHFGNGTRLTVT.

The rearrangement links TRBV9 to TRBJ1-3; D is unresolved. Between the trimmed V and J ends, which lost 0 bases and 0 bases, there was a span of 10 bases. CDR3 length equals 16 residues. Per germline, CDR1 SGDLS and CDR2 YYNGEE. CDR3 in amino acids: CASSVGWQVSGNTIYF. CDR3 DNA sequence: TGTGCCAGCAGCGTAGGTTGGCAGGTCTCTGGAAACACCATATATTTT. The whole variable domain, remainder taken from reference TRBV9 and TRBJ1-3, is DSGVTQTPKHLITATGQRVTLRCSPRSGDLSVYWYQQSLDQGLQFLIQYYNGEERAKGNILERFSAQQFPDLHSELNLSSLELGDSALYFCASSVGWQVSGNTIYFGEGSWLTVV.

The J gene is TRBJ1-1, the V gene TRBV7-6; 8 positions match TRBD1. The CDR3 spans 12 residues. Germline V gene sequence: CDR1 SGHVS, CDR2 FNYEAQ. V lost 5 bases and J lost 6; bases outside the gene matches: 2. DNA for the CDR3: TGTGCCAGCAGCCAGACAGGGGCTGAAGCTTTCTTT. It codes for CASSQTGAEAFF.